The entry that follows covers one T cell receptor (beta chain) sequence. What it binds is not known. The V and J ends lost 0 bases and 2 bases respectively, with 14 bases between them. The germline gives CDR1 SGHVS, CDR2 FQNEAQ. The CDR3 consists of 16 residues. This sample is part of a study of T-cell reconstitution after alpha-beta-depleted transplantation in children. Points from the study as a whole: At one year after transplant, newly produced T cells mostly accounted for T-cell counts and diversity. Surviving recipient T cells and thymic progenitors produced the high day-60 TCRbeta diversity seen in some patients.

As it was prepared, the TCRbeta library received unique molecular identifiers. TCRdb called the PCR reads again in MiXCR, with one record for every CDR3 protein. The repertoire consists of 500,000 to 750,000 distinct CDR3 sequences, with approximately 13% occurring once and the leading ten covering about 2%. The sequencing used PBMCs, mostly from graft donor cells, collected 360 days after TCRalphabeta/CD19-depleted stem cell transplant. V is TRBV7-8 and J is TRBJ2-7, with D unclear. The receptor's source is a male patient younger than 18 who had a stem cell transplant for acute myeloid leukemia, so the T cells may come from the graft donor. CDR3 protein: CASSLAIDFNPYEQYF. In nucleotides, the CDR3 is TGTGCCAGCAGCTTAGCTATAGACTTTAACCCCTACGAGCAGTACTTC.